This passage covers 3 T cell receptor beta chains from one sample sequenced in a study of tumor and adjacent non-tumor tissue in lung cancer. The library came from three nested PCR rounds adapted from ARM-PCR protocols. TCRdb used MiXCR to reprocess the multiplex PCR reads, holding one entry per CDR3 protein. The sample has around 100,000 distinct CDR3 sequences, about 62% seen once. The template was RNA from unsorted bulk tissue. Distant lung tissue was collected more than 3 cm away from the tumor edge. The sequenced sample was distant non-tumor lung tissue. The receptor set was obtained from a man aged 30-40 years with non-small cell lung cancer.

Concerning this clonotype: At one boundary the junction diverges from the germline segment, which might be a read error. The chain employs TRBV10-1 and TRBJ2-1; D unclear. The CDR3 has 15 residues. From germline, CDR1 is WNHNN and CDR2 SYGVQD (reference sequence). In DNA, the CDR3 is TGCGCCAGTAGTGACGACGTCGGCTCCTACAATGAGCAGTTCTTC. Its translation is CASSDDVGSYNEQFF.

A note on this clonotype: One end of the junction fails to match germline, which may point to a read error. V and J are TRBV20-1 and TRBJ1-1, with D hard to call. CDR1 and CDR2 (germline): DFQATT, SNEGSKA (reference sequence). The CDR3 extends over 12 amino acids. The CDR3 region is CSAGDGPTGAFF. The CDR3 DNA is TGCAGTGCTGGAGATGGGCCTACTGGAGCTTTCTTT.

Concerning this clonotype itself: The junction and the germline gene differ at one end; a read error may be behind it. V gene TRBV29-1 combines with J gene TRBJ1-5; tentatively, D is TRBD1 (5 bases). Germline V gene sequence: CDR1 SQVTM, CDR2 ANQGSEA. CDR3 length: 13 residues. The CDR3 DNA follows: TGCAACGTTAGGGGAAGCCAGAGTCAGCCCCAGCATTTT. This gives the protein CNVRGSQSQPQHF.